The text below deals with one T cell receptor (beta chain). Method: immunoSEQ multiplex PCR; TCRdb's copy keeps in-frame clones and lacks some. Counted here are nearly 60,000 clones, about 90% occurring once; the ten biggest clones make up roughly 0.48%. This entry is derived from a study of T cell changes during pregnancy in multiple sclerosis. Germline assignment: CDR1 LGHNA and CDR2 YNFKEQ. Unmatched junction bases numbered 8, after V lost 3 bases and J lost 3 bases. This CDR3 has 16 amino acids. This chain joins TRBV4-2 and TRBJ2-7; TRBD1 matches 10 bases. Sequenced material: CD4+ T cells from peripheral blood mononuclear cells, taken after pregnancy. This clonotype was obtained from a female donor in good health, enrolled as a control in a pregnancy study. The CDR3 is CASSQVEDRGLYEQYF. The CDR3 coding sequence is TGTGCCAGCAGCCAGGTGGAAGACAGGGGGCTCTACGAGCAGTACTTC.